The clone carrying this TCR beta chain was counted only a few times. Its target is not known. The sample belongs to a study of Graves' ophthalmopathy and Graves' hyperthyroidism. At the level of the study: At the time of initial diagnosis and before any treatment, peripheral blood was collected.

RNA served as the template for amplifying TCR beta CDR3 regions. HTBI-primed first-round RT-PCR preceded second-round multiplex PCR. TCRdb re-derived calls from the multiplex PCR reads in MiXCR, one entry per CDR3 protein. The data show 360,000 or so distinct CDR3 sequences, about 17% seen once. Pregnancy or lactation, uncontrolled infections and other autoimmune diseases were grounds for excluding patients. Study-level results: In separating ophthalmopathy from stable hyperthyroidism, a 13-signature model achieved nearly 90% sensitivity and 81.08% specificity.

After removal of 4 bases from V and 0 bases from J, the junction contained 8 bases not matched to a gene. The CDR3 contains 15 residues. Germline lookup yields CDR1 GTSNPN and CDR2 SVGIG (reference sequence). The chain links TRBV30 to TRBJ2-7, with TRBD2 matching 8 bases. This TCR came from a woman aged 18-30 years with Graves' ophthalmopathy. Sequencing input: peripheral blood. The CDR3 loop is CAWTPGGAGSYEQYF. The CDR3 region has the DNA TGTGCCTGGACGCCGGGGGGGGCCGGCTCCTACGAGCAGTACTTC.